These 9 T cell receptor beta chains were all obtained from the same sample, sequenced in a study of blood T cell repertoires in COVID-19. The method was immunoSEQ multiplex PCR; TCRdb's version includes in-frame clones alone and lacks a portion of them. The sample contains more than 200,000 clones, over 75% of which appear only once. Sequenced: PBMCs or T cells enriched from blood (not recorded which). The source is a man in his thirties or forties in a cohort exposed to, infected with or recovered from COVID-19 (not recorded which).

The V call is TRBV5-1, the J call TRBJ1-2; 8 nucleotides agree with TRBD1. The CDR3 runs 14 residues. With 4 bases clipped from V and 12 bases from J, the junction kept 14 bases outside the gene matches. Germline V lookup: CDR1 SGHRS, CDR2 YFSETQ. CDR3 protein: CASSPPDRAVGDTF. The CDR3 DNA sequence: TGCGCCAGCAGCCCGCCGGACAGGGCGGTAGGCGACACCTTC.

The chain carries TRBV19 and TRBJ2-3, with TRBD2 identical over 8 bases. Trimming took 3 bases from V and 4 from J; bases not matched to a gene: 9. Germline-derived CDR1 and CDR2 are LNHDA and SQIVND (reference sequence). The CDR3 extends over 16 amino acids. CDR3 nucleotides: TGTGCCAGTAGTATCCCCGGCAGCGGGGGACCAGATACGCAGTATTTT. Protein: CASSIPGSGGPDTQYF.

The rearrangement links TRBV6-2 or TRBV6-3 to TRBJ2-7, with 9 bases fitting TRBD1. V was pared by 7 bases and J by 1 base, with 11 bases of the junction left unmatched. CDR3 size: 16 residues. Germline CDR1 and CDR2: MNHEY and SVGEGT. CDR3 in DNA: TGTGCCAGCACCCCAACCAGGACAGGGGTTTCCTACGAGCAGTACTTC. Encoded protein: CASTPTRTGVSYEQYF.

The V gene is TRBV5-1, the J gene TRBJ1-2; the match to TRBD1 covers 7 bases. Germline-derived CDR1 and CDR2 are SGHRS and YFSETQ. The V gene end was trimmed by 4 bases and the J gene end by 4 bases; junction bases not matched to a gene: 7. The CDR3 contains 14 residues. The DNA of the CDR3 is TGCGCCAGCAGCACCTCCGGGACAGCCTATGGCTACACCTTC. Its protein product is CASSTSGTAYGYTF.

The chain's CDR3 is CASSEYTGAYEQYF. CDR3 in DNA: TGTGCCAGCAGTGAATATACAGGGGCGTACGAGCAGTACTTC. This chain links TRBV6-1 with TRBJ2-7, with 7 bases aligning to TRBD1. V was clipped by 2 bases and J by 4 bases; unmatched bases: 5. From germline, CDR1 is MNHNS and CDR2 SASEGT. The length of the CDR3 is 14 residues.

This sequence joins TRBV6-5 and TRBJ1-2; D not certain. This CDR3 has 13 residues. Per germline, CDR1 MNHEY and CDR2 SVGAGI. Trimming took off 5 bases at V and 2 bases at J, with 9 bases between the two ends. CDR3 amino acids: CASSQSGNYGYTF. Written as DNA, the CDR3 is TGTGCCAGCAGTCAGTCCGGGAACTATGGCTACACCTTC.

Only one count was recorded for this clone. The chain joins TRBV19 to TRBJ2-3; D possibly corresponds to TRBD2 (6 bases). The CDR3 sequence is 17 residues long. Germline lookup yields CDR1 LNHDA and CDR2 SQIVND (reference sequence). Trimming shortened V by 1 base and J by 5 bases, and 19 bases separated the two germline ends. The CDR3 DNA reads TGTGCCAGTAGTATAGGGCCTGGAGGGAGATTCGTAGATACGCAGTATTTT. It specifies CASSIGPGGRFVDTQYF.

This chain connects TRBV6-2 or TRBV6-3 to TRBJ2-4; no definite D call. V dropped 0 bases and J dropped 0 bases, with 12 bases sitting between them. CDR1 is MNHEY, CDR2 SVGEGT, per germline. The CDR3 contains 17 residues. This CDR3 is CASSYSGQTLAKNIQYF. Here the CDR3 DNA reads TGTGCCAGCAGTTACTCGGGCCAGACGCTAGCCAAAAACATTCAGTACTTC.

This clone showed up just a few times. The chain combines TRBV9 with TRBJ1-1; the D gene is possibly TRBD1 (5 bases). Trimming stripped 0 bases from V and 3 bases from J, with 6 bases between. This CDR3 comprises 13 residues. Germline V gene sequence: CDR1 SGDLS, CDR2 YYNGEE. In DNA, the CDR3 is TGTGCCAGCAGCGTAGTGACAGACACTGAAGCTTTCTTT. Residues: CASSVVTDTEAFF.